The source of this T cell receptor beta chain is a study of OX40 agonist ivuxolimab in advanced cancers. Study context: Patients in the trial were receiving intravenous ivuxolimab every 2 weeks, at doses of 0.01 to 10 mg/kg. Subjects had a mean age of 60 years, with a range of 23 to 79; roughly 83% were male.

Clones were read by immunoSEQ multiplex PCR, and TCRdb kept only the in-frame ones, dropping some. The table records 45,000 to 55,000 clones, about 76% of them present only once. V was cut by 1 base and J by 8 bases, with 7 bases left in between. Germline assignment: CDR1 SGHRS and CDR2 YFSETQ. The CDR3 extends over 13 amino acids. Excluded were patients having autoimmune disease history or systemic immunosuppression. Sequencing used CD4+ or CD8+ T cells sorted from blood, obtained in a trial of the OX40 agonist ivuxolimab. The clonotype comes from an adult with an advanced solid tumor such as melanoma, head and neck, liver or kidney cancer. The chain recombines TRBV5-1 with TRBJ1-6; D remains ambiguous. The chain's CDR3 is CASSLSGDSPLHF. For the CDR3, the DNA is TGCGCCAGCAGCTTGTCGGGAGATTCACCCCTCCACTTT.